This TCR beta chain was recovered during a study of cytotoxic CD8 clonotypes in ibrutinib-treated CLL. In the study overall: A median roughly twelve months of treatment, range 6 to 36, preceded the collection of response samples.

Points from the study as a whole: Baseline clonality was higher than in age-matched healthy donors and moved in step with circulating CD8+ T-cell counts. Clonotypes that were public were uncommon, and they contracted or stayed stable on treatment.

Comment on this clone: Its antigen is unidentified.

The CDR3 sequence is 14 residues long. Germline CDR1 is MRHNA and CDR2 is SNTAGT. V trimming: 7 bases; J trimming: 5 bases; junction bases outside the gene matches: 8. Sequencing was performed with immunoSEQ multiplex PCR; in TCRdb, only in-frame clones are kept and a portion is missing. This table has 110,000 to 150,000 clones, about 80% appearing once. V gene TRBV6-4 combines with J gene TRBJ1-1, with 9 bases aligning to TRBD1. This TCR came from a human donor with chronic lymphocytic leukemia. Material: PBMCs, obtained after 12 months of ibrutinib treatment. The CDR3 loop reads CASKDTDRGTEAFF. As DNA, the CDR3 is TGTGCCAGCAAAGACACGGACAGGGGAACTGAAGCTTTCTTT.